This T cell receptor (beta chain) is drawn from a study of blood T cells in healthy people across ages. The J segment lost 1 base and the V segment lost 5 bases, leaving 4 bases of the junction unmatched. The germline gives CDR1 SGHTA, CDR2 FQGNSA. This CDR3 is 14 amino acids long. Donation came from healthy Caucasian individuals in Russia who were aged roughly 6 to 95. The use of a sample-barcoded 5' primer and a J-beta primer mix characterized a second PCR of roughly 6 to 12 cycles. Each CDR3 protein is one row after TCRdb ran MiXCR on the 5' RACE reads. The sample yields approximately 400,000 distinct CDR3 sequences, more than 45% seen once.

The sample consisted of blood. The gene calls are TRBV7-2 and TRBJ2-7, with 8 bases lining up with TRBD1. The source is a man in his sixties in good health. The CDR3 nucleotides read TGTGCCAGCAGCAAAGACAGGGGTTCCTACGAGCAGTACTTC. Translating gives CASSKDRGSYEQYF. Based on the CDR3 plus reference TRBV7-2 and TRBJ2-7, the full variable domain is GAGVSQSPSNKVTEKGKDVELRCDPISGHTALYWYRQSLGQGLEFLIYFQGNSAPDKSGLPSDRFSAERTGGSVSTLTIQRTQQEDSAVYLCASSKDRGSYEQYFGPGTRLTVT.